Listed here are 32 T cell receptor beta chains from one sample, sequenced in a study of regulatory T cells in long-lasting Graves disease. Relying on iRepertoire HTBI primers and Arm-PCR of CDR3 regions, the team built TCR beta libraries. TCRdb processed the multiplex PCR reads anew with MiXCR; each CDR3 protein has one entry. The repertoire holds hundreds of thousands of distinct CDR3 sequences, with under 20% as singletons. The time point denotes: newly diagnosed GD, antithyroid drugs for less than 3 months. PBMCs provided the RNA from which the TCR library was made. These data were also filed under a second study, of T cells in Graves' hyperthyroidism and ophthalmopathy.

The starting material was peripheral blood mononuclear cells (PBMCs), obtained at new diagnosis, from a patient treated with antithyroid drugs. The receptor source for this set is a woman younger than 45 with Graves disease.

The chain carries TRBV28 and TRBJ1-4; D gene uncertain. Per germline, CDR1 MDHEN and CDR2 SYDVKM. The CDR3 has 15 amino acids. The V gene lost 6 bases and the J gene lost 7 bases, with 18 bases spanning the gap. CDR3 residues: CASRLGPELGEKLFF. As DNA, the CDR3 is TGTGCCAGCAGACTCGGACCCGAATTGGGTGAAAAACTGTTTTTT.

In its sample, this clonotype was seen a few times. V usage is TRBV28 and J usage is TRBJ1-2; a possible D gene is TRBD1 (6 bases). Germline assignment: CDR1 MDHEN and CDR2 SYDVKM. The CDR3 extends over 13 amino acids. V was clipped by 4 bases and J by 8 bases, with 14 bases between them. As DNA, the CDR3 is TGTGCCAGCAGTTCCTCGGGGGCCCAGGGCTACACCTTC. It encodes CASSSSGAQGYTF.

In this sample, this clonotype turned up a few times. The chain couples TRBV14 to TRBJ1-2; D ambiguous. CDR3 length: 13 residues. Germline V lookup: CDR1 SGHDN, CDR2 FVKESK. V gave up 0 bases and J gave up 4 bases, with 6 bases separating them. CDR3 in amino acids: CASSQDRVYGYTF. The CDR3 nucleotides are TGTGCCAGCAGCCAAGATAGGGTCTATGGCTACACCTTC.

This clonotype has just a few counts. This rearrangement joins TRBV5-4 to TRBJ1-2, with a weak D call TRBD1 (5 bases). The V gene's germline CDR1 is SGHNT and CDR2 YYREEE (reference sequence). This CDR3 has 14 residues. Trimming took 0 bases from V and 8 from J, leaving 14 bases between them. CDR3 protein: CASSLVGREEGYTF. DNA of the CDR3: TGTGCCAGCAGCTTGGTAGGCAGGGAGGAAGGCTACACCTTC.

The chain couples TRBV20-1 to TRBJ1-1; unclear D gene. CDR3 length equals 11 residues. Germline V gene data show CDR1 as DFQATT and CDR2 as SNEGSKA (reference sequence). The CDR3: CEAPLNTEAFF. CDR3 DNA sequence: TGCGAAGCGCCTTTGAACACTGAAGCTTTCTTT.

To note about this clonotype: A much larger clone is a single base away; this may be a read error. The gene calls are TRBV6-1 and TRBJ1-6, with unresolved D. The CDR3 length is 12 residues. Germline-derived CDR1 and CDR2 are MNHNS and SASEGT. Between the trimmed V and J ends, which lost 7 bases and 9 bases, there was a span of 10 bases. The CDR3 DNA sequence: TGTGCCAGCACCTCTTCCCCTTCACCCCTCCACTTT. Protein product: CASTSSPSPLHF.

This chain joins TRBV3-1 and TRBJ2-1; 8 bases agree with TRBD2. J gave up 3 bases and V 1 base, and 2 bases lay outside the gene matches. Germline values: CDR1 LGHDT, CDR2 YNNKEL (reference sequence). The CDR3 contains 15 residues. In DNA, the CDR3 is TGTGCCAGCAGCCAAGTAGCGGGAATCTACAATGAGCAGTTCTTC. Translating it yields CASSQVAGIYNEQFF.

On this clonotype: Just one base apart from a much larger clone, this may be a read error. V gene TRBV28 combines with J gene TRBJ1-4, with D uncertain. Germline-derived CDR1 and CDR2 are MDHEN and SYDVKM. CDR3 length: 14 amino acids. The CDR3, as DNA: TGTGCCAGCAGTTCAGAGGCAACTAATGAAAGACTGTTTTTT. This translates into CASSSEATNERLFF.

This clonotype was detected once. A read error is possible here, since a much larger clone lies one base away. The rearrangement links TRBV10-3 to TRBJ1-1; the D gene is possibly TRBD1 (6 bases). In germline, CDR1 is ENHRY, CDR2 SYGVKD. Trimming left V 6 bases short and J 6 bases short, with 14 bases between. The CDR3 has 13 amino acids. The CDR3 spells CAISESQGSEAFF. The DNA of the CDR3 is TGTGCCATCAGCGAAAGTCAGGGGTCTGAAGCTTTCTTT.

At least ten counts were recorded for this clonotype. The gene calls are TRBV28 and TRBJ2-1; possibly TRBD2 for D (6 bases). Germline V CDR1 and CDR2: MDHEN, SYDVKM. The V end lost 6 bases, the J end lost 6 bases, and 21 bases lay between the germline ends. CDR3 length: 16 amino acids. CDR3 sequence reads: CASREGLPQPPNEQFF. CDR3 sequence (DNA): TGTGCCAGCAGGGAGGGACTTCCCCAGCCACCCAATGAGCAGTTCTTC.

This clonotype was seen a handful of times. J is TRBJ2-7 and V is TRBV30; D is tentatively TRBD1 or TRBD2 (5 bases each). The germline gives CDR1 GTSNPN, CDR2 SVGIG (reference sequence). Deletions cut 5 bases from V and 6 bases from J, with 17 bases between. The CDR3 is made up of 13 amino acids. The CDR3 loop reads CAWDQGTGREQYF. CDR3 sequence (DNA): TGTGCCTGGGATCAAGGGACGGGTCGCGAGCAGTACTTC.

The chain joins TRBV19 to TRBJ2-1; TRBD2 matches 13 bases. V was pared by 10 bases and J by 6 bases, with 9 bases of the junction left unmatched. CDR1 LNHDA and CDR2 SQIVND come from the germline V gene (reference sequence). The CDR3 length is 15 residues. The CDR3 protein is CAIGLAGVPFNEQFF. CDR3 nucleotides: TGTGCCATCGGACTAGCGGGAGTCCCATTCAATGAGCAGTTCTTC.

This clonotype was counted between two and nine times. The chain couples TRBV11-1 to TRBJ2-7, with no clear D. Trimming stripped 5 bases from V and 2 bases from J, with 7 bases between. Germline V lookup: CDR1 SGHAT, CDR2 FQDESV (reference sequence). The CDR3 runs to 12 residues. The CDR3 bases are TGTGCCAGCAGCCCCGTACCCTACGAGCAGTACTTC. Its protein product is CASSPVPYEQYF. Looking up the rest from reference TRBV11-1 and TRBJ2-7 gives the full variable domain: EAEVAQSPRYKITEKSQAVAFWCDPISGHATLYWYRQILGQGPELLVQFQDESVVDDSQLPKDRFSAERLKGVDSTLKIQPAELGDSAMYLCASSPVPYEQYFGPGTRLTVT.

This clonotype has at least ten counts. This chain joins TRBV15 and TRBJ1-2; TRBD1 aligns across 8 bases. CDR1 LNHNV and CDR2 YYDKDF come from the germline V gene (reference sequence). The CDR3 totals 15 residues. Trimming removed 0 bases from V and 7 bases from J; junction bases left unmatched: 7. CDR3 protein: CATSREQTGGGGYTF. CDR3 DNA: TGTGCCACCAGCAGAGAGCAAACAGGGGGTGGTGGCTACACCTTC.

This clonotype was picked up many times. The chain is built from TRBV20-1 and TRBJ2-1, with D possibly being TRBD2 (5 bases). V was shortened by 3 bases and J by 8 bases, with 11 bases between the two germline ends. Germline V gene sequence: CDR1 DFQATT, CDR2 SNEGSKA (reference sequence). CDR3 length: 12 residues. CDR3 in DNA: TGCAGTGCTAGTTGGACCGGGGATGAGCAGTTCTTC. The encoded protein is CSASWTGDEQFF.

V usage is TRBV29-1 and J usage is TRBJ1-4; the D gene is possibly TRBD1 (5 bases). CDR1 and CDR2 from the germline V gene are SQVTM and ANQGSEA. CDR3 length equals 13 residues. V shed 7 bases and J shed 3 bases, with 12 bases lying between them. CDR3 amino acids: CSASGTANEKLFF. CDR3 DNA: TGCAGCGCATCAGGGACGGCTAATGAAAAACTGTTTTTT.

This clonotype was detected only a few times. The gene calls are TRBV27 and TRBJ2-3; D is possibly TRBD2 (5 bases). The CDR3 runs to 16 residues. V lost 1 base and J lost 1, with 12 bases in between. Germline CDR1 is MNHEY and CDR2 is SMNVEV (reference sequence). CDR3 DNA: TGTGCCAGCAGTTTATTAGGCCTAGCAGGCACAGATACGCAGTATTTT. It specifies CASSLLGLAGTDTQYF.

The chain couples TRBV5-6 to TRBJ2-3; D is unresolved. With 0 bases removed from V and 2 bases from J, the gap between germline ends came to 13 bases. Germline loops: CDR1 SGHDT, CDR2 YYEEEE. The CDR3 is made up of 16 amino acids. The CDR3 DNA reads TGTGCCAGCAGCTTGGCCTACTTGAAGACCACAGATACGCAGTATTTT. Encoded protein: CASSLAYLKTTDTQYF.

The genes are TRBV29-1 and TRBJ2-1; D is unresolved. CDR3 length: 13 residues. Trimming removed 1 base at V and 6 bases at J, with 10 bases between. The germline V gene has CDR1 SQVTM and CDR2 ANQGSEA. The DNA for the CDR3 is TGCAGCGTTGAAGGGTGGCAGTCCAATGAGCAGTTCTTC. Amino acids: CSVEGWQSNEQFF.

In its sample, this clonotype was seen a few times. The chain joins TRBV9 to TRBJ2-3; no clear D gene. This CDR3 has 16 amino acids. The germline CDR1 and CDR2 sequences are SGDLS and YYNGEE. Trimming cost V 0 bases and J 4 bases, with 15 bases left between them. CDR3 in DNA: TGTGCCAGCAGCGTAGCTGGAACAACGAGCGCAGATACGCAGTATTTT. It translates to CASSVAGTTSADTQYF. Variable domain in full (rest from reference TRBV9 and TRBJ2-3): DSGVTQTPKHLITATGQRVTLRCSPRSGDLSVYWYQQSLDQGLQFLIQYYNGEERAKGNILERFSAQQFPDLHSELNLSSLELGDSALYFCASSVAGTTSADTQYFGPGTRLTVL.

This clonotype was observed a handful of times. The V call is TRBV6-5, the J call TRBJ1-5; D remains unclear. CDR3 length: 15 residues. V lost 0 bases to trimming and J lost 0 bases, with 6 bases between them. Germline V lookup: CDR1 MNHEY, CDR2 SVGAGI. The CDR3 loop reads CASSYSRNSNQPQHF. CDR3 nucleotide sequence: TGTGCCAGCAGTTACTCAAGAAATAGCAATCAGCCCCAGCATTTT.

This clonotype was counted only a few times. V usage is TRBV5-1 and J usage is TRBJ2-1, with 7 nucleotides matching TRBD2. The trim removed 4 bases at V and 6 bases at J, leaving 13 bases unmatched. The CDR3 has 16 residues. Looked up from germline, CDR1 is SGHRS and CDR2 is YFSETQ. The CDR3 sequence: CASSPQHAGAINEQFF. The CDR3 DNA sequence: TGCGCCAGCAGCCCCCAACATGCGGGAGCAATCAATGAGCAGTTCTTC.

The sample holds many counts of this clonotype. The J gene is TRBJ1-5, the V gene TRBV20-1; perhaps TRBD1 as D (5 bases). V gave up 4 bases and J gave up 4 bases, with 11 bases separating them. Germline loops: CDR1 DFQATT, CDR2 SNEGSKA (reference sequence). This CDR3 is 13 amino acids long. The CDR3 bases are TGCAGTGCTATCCAGGGATTTAATCAGCCCCAGCATTTT. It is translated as CSAIQGFNQPQHF.

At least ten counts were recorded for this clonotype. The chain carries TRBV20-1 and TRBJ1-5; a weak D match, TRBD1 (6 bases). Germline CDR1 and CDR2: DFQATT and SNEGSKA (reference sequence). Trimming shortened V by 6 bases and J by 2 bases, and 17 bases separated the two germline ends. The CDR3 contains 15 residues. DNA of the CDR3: TGCAGTGCCCAATCCAGGGGTGTGGGCAATCAGCCCCAGCATTTT. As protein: CSAQSRGVGNQPQHF.

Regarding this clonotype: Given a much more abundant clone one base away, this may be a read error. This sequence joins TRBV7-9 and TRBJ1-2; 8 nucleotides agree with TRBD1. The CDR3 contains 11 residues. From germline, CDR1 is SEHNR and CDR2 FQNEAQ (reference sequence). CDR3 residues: CVSTRQGGYTF. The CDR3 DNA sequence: TGTGTCAGCACCAGACAGGGGGGCTACACCTTC.

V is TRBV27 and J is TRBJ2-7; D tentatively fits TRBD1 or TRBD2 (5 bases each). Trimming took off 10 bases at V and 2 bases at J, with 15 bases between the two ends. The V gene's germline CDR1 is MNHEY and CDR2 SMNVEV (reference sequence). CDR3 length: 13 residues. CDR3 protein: CATRGVLTYEQYF. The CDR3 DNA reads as TGTGCCACCAGAGGGGTTCTAACCTACGAGCAGTACTTC.

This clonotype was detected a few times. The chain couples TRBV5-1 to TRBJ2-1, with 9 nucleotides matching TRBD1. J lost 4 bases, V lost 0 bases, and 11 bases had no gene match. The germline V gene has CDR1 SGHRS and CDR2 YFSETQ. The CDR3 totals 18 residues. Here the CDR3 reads CASSLGMGQGGLYNEQFF. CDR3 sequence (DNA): TGCGCCAGCAGCTTGGGTATGGGACAGGGTGGCTTGTACAATGAGCAGTTCTTC.

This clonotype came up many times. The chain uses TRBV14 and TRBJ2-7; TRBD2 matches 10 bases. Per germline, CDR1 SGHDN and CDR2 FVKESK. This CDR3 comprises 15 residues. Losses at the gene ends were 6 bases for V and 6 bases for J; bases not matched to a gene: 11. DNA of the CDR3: TGTGCCAGCAGTCTAGCGGGGGCAGGAACTTCCGAGCAGTACTTC. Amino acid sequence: CASSLAGAGTSEQYF. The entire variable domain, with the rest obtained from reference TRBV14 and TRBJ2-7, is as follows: EAGVTQFPSHSVIEKGQTVTLRCDPISGHDNLYWYRRVMGKEIKFLLHFVKESKQDESGMPNNRFLAERTGGTYSTLKVQPAELEDSGVYFCASSLAGAGTSEQYFGPGTRLTVT.

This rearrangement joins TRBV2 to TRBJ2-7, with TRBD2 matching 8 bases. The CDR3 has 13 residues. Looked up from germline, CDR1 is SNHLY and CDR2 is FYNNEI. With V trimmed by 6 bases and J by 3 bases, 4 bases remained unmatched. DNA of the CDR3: TGTGCCAGCAGGCAGGGACTAGACTACGAGCAGTACTTC. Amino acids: CASRQGLDYEQYF.

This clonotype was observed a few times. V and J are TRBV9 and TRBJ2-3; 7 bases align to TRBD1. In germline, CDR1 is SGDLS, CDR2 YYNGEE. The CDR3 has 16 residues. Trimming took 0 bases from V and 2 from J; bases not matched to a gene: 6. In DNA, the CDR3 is TGTGCCAGCAGCGTAGCTCACGGGACAGTCACAGATACGCAGTATTTT. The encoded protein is CASSVAHGTVTDTQYF. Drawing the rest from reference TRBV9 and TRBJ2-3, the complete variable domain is DSGVTQTPKHLITATGQRVTLRCSPRSGDLSVYWYQQSLDQGLQFLIQYYNGEERAKGNILERFSAQQFPDLHSELNLSSLELGDSALYFCASSVAHGTVTDTQYFGPGTRLTVL.

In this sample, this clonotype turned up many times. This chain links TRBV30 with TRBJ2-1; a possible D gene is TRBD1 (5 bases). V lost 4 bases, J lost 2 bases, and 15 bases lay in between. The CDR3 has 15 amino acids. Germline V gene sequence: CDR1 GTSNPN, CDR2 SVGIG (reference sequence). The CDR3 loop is CAWTLDSVTYNEQFF. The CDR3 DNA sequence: TGTGCCTGGACGCTCGACAGTGTTACCTACAATGAGCAGTTCTTC.

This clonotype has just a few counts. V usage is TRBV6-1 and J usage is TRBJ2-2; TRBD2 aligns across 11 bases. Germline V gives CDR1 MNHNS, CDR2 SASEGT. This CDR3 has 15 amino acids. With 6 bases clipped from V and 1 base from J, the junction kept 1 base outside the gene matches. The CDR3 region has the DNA TGTGCCAGCAGGGGGACTAGCGGGAACACCGGGGAGCTGTTTTTT. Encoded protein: CASRGTSGNTGELFF.